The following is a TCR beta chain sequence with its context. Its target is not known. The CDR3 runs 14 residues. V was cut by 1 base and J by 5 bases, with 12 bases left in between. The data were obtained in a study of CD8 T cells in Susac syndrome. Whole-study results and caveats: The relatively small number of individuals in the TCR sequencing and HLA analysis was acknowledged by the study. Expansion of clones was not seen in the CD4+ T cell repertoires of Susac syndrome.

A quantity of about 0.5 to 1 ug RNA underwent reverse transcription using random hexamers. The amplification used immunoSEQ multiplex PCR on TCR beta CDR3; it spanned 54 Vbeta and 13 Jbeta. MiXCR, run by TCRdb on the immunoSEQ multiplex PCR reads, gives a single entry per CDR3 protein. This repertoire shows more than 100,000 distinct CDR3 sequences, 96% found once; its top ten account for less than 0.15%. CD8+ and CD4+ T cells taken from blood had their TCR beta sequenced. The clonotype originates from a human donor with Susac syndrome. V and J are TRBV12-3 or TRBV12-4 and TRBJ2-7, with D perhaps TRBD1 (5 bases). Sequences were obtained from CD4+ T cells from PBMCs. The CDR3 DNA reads TGTGCCAGCAGTTTAGGTTCAGGGCTAAACGAGCAGTACTTC. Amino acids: CASSLGSGLNEQYF.